A selection of T cell receptor beta chains follows, all from one sample in a study of T cells in Graves' hyperthyroidism and ophthalmopathy. TCRdb itself ran the multiplex PCR reads through MiXCR, one entry per CDR3 protein. Among hundreds of thousands of distinct CDR3 sequences listed, less than 25% were seen once. Sequenced: blood. The source is a man younger than 40 with Graves' ophthalmopathy. The CDR3 runs from the conserved cysteine through the conserved F or W. A D gene is named only where the DNA matches it firmly. Clone size appears in some rows only: once, few, many, or a class for an expanded clone.

D	V	J	size	CDR3	DNA
NA	TRBV7-3	TRBJ2-1	few	CASSGAGQAEQFF	TGTGCCAGCAGCGGAGCGGGACAGGCTGAGCAGTTCTTC
NA	TRBV6-1	TRBJ2-1	NA	CASSGTNNEQFF	TGTGCCAGCAGTGGGACTAACAATGAGCAGTTCTTC
NA	TRBV10-2	TRBJ2-7	NA	CASSERGGGLTYEQYF	TGCGCCAGCAGTGAGAGAGGAGGGGGCCTAACTTACGAGCAGTACTTC
NA	TRBV3-1	TRBJ1-1	many	CASERLGAQTEAFF	TGTGCCAGCGAGCGATTAGGGGCCCAGACTGAAGCTTTCTTT
TRBD1	TRBV10-2	TRBJ2-7	few	CASSEAGGFDEQYF	TGCGCCAGCAGTGAGGCAGGGGGTTTCGACGAGCAGTACTTC
NA	TRBV12-3/TRBV12-4	TRBJ2-1	few	CASRISGSSYNEQFF	TGTGCCAGCAGAATTAGCGGCAGCTCCTACAATGAGCAGTTCTTC
NA	TRBV7-9	TRBJ1-2	NA	CASSLDIQTSNYGYTF	TGTGCCAGCAGCTTAGACATCCAAACGTCTAACTATGGCTACACCTTC
NA	TRBV19	TRBJ2-7	NA	CASSDPGHTSYEQYF	TGTGCCAGTAGTGATCCGGGACACACCTCCTACGAGCAGTACTTC
TRBD1	TRBV12-3/TRBV12-4	TRBJ2-7	few	CASSRQGPRVDEQYF	TGTGCCAGCAGTAGACAGGGTCCTAGGGTAGACGAGCAGTACTTC
NA	TRBV6-2/TRBV6-3	TRBJ1-4	NA	CASRPPANEKLFF	TGTGCCAGCCGTCCGCCAGCTAATGAAAAACTGTTTTTT
TRBD1	TRBV2	TRBJ1-5	many	CASSRQGAGQPQHF	TGTGCCAGCAGTAGACAGGGGGCCGGTCAGCCCCAGCATTTT
NA	TRBV7-9	TRBJ2-7	NA	CASSARDNSYEQYF	TGTGCCAGCAGCGCGCGGGACAACTCCTACGAGCAGTACTTC
TRBD1	TRBV7-8	TRBJ1-2	many	CASSLNRGDYGYTF	TGTGCCAGCAGCTTAAACAGGGGGGACTATGGCTACACCTTC
NA	TRBV7-9	TRBJ2-5	NA	CASSGGGYTETQYF	TGTGCCAGCAGCGGAGGAGGATATACGGAGACCCAGTACTTC
NA	TRBV6-2/TRBV6-3	TRBJ1-2	many	CASSYFVGGNYGYTF	TGTGCCAGCAGTTACTTTGTTGGGGGAAACTATGGCTACACCTTC
NA	TRBV11-2	TRBJ2-1	few	CASTIAGVYNEQFF	TGTGCCAGCACTATTGCCGGAGTCTACAATGAGCAGTTCTTC
NA	TRBV24-1	TRBJ2-5	few	CATISTGPYQETQYF	TGTGCCACCATCTCGACCGGGCCTTACCAAGAGACCCAGTACTTC
NA	TRBV30	TRBJ1-2	many	CAWSAGEQGNGYTF	TGTGCCTGGAGTGCCGGAGAACAGGGAAATGGCTACACCTTC
TRBD2	TRBV12-3/TRBV12-4	TRBJ2-1	few	CASCLGGGRGIYNEQFF	TGTGCCAGCTGTCTAGGCGGCGGGAGGGGAATCTACAATGAGCAGTTCTTC
TRBD2	TRBV28	TRBJ2-3	many	CASSPDSELAGDDTQYF	TGTGCCAGCAGTCCGGACAGCGAACTAGCGGGAGATGATACGCAGTATTTT